This entry describes one T cell receptor (beta chain). Its binding antigen is unknown. Per-nucleotide qualities are absent, and no much larger clonotype sits a single base away. This sample is part of a study of blood T cell repertoires in COVID-19 (TCRdb year 2020). Regarding the research as a whole: Samples covering the acute and convalescent phases of COVID-19 were provided by collaborators in the United States, Italy and Spain. The prospective study material was composed of cDNA or gDNA derived from T cells, B-cell-depleted T cells, or PBMCs. The repertoires were released in a freely available public database meant as a resource for research on the immune response to SARS-CoV-2. Sample metadata almost always included a de-identified subject ID, COVID-19 status, age in years and sex. Subjects who had been exposed to COVID-19, were actively infected with it, or had recovered from it provided the deeply sampled blood TCRbeta repertoires that made up the dataset. Where HLA class I and class II types were available, the types were taken from metadata supplied by the sample provider, not from assay-based typing. The samples were drawn from the first 160 participants of the ongoing ImmuneRACE study and from over 950 subjects provided by 6 global collaborators. The full study reports these points: The amount of clinical and demographic metadata varied by source and participant and was provided uncurated.

TCRbeta CDR3 regions were amplified from genomic DNA using the immunoSEQ Assay, a bias-controlled multiplex PCR. From the authors' description of their analysis: Nucleated cell counts per sample were estimated from amplification of reference gene primers within the assay. Sequence reads were collapsed and filtered to measure the absolute abundance of every unique TCRbeta CDR3 rearrangement. For each sample, productive Simpson clonality was calculated by taking the square root of Simpson's diversity index across productive rearrangements. Drawn from immuneACCESS, this table holds only the in-frame rearrangements with V and J called that TCRdb kept. Clones are partly lost; checked studies trace under half to an unresolved V gene and leave the rest unexplained. V, J and clone size reflect that table, while D and trimming were determined from the DNA. The sample table contains 200,000 to 250,000 clones; only one count was recorded for approximately 83% of them. The leading ten clones occupy about 2.1% of the sample.

Inclusive of the bounding cysteine and phenylalanine, the CDR3 is 13 residues long. CDR3 DNA only is kept here, 39 bases in frame from base 1. At the junction V is shortened by 5 bases and J by 5 bases, with 10 bases in between. Collaborating institutions collected whole blood in K2EDTA tubes following their own protocols. For TCRbeta analysis, collaborators shipped samples as frozen whole blood, isolated PBMCs, or DNA extracted from either of those sample types. Material: peripheral blood. This chain joins TRBV12-3 or TRBV12-4 to TRBJ2-1, with a tentative D gene TRBD2 over 5 matching bases. The origin of this receptor is a woman aged 60 to 75 with acute or convalescent COVID-19. The CDR3 region: CASSPNGNNEQFF. Read as DNA, the sequence is TGTGCCAGCAGTCCCAACGGGAACAATGAGCAGTTCTTC.